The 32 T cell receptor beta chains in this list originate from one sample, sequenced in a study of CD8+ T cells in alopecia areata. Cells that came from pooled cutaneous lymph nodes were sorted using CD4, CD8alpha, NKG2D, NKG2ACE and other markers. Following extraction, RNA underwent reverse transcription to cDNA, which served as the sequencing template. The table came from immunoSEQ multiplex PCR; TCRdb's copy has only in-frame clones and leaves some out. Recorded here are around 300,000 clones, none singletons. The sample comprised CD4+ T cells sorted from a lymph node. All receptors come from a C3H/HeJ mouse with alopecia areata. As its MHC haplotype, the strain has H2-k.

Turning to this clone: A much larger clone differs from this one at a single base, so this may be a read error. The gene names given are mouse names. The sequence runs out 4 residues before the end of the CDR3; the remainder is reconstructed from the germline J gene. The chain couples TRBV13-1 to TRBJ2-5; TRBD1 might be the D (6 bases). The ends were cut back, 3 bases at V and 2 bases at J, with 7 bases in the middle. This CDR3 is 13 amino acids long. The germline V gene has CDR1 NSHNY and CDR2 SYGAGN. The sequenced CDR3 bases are TGTGCCAGCAGTGGGGACACCCAAGAC. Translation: CASSGDTQD. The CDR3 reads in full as CASSGDTQDTQYF.

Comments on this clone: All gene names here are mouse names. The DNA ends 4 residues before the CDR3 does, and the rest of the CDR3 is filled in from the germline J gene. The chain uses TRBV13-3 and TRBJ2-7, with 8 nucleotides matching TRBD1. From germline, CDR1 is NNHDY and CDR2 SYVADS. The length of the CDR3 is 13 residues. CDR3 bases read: TGTGCCAGCAGTGAGGGACAGGAGTAT. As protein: CASSEGQEY. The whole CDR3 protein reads CASSEGQEYEQYF.

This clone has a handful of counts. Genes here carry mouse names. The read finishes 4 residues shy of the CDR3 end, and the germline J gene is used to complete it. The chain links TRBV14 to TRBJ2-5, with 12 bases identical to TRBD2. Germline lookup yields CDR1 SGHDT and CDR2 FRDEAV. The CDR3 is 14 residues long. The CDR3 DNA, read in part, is TGTGCCAGCAGACCGGGACTGGGGGGAGAC. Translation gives CASRPGLGGD. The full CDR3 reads CASRPGLGGDTQYF.

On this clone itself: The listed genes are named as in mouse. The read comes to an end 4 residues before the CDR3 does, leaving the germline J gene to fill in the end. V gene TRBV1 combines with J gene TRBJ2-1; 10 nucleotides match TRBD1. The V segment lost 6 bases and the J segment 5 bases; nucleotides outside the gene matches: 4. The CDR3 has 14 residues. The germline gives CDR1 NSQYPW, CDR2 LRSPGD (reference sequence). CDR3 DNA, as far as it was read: TGCACCTGCAGGGCCGGGACAGGGGATGCT. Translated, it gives CTCRAGTGDA. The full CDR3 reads CTCRAGTGDAEQFF.

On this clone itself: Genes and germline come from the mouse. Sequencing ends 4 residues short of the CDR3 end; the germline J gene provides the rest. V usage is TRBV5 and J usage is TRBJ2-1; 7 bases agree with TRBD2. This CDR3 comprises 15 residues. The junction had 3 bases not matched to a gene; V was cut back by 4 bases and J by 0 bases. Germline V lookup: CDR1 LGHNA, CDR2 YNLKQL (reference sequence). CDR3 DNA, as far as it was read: TGTGCCAGCAGCCTCTGGGGGTCTAACTATGCT. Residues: CASSLWGSNYA. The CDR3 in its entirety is CASSLWGSNYAEQFF.

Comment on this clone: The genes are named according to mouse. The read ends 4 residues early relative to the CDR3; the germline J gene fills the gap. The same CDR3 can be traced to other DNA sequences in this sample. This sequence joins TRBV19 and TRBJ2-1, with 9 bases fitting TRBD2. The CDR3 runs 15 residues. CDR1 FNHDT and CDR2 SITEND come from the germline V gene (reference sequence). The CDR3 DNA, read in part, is TGTGCCAGCAGTATTTGGGGGGGCGCGGGAGCT. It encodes CASSIWGGAGA. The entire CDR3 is CASSIWGGAGAEQFF.

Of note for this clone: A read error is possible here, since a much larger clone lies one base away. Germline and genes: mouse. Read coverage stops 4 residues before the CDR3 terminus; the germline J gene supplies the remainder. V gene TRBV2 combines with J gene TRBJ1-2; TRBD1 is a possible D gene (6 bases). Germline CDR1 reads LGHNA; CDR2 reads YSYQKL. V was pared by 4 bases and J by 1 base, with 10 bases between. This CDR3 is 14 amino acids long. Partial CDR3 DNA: TGTGCCAGCAGCCCCGGGACAAAAAACTCC. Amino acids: CASSPGTKNS. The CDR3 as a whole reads CASSPGTKNSDYTF.

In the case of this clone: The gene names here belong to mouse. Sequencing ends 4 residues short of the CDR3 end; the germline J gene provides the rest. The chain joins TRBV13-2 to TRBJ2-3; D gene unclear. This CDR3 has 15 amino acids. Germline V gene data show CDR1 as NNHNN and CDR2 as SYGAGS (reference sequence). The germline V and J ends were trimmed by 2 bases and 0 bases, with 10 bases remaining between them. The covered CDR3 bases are TGTGCCAGCGGTGAGAGACAATCTAGTGCAGAA. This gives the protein CASGERQSSAE. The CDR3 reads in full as CASGERQSSAETLYF.

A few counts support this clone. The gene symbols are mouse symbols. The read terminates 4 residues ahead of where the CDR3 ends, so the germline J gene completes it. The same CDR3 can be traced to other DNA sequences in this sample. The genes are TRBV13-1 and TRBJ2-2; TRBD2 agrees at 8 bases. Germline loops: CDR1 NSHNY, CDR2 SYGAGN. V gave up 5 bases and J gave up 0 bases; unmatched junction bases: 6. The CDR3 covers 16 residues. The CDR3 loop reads CASSASGGSNTGQLYF. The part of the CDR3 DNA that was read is TGTGCCAGCAGCGCCTCTGGGGGGTCAAACACCGGG.

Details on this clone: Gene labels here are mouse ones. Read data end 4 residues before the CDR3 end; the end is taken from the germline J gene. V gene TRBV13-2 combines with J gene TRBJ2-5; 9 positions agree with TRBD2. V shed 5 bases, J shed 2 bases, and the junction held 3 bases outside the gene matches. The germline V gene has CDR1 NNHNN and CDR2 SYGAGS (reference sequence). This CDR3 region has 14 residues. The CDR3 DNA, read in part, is TGTGCCAGCGGGACGACTGGGGGCCAAGAC. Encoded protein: CASGTTGGQD. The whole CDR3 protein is CASGTTGGQDTQYF.

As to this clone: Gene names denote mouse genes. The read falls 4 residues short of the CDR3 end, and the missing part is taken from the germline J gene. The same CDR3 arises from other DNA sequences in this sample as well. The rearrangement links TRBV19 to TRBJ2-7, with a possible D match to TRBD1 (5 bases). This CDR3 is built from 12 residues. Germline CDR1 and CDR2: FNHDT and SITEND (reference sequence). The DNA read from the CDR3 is TGTGCCAGCAGCTCAGGACAATAT. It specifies CASSSGQY. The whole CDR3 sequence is CASSSGQYEQYF.

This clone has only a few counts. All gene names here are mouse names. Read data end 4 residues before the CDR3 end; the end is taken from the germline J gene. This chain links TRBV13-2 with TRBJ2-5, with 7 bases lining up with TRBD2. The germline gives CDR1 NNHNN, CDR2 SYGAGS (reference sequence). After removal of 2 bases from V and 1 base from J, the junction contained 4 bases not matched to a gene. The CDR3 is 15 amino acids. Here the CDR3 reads CASGERDWDQDTQYF. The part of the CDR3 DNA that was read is TGTGCCAGCGGTGAAAGAGACTGGGACCAAGAC.

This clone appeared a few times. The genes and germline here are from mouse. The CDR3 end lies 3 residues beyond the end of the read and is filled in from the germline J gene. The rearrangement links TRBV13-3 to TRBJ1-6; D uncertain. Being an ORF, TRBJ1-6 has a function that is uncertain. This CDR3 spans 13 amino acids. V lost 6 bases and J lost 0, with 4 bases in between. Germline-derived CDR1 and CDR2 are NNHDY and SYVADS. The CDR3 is CASKSSYNSPLYF. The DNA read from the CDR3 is TGTGCCAGCAAAAGTTCCTATAATTCGCCC.

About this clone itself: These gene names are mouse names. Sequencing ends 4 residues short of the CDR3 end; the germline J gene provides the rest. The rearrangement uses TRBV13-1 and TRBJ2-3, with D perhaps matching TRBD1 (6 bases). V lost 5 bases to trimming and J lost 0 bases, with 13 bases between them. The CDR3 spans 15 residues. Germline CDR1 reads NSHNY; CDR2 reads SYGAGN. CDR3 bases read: TGTGCCAGCAGGGCGGACAGAACTAGTGCAGAA. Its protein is CASRADRTSAE. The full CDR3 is CASRADRTSAETLYF.

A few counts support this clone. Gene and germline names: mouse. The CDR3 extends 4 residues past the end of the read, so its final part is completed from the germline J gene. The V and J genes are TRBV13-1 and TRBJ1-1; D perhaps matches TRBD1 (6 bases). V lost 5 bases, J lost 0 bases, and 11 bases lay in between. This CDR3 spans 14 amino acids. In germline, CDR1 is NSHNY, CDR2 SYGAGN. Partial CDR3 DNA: TGTGCCAGCAGGACCGGGACATCAAACACA. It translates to CASRTGTSNT. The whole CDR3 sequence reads CASRTGTSNTEVFF.

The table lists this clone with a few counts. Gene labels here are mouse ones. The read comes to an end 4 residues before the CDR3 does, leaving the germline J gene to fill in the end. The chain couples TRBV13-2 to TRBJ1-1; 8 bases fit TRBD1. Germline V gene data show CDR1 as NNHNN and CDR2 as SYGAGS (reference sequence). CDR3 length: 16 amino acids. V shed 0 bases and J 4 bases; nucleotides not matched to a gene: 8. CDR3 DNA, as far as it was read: TGTGCCAGCGGTGATGCAGGACAGGGAAGGGGCACA. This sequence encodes CASGDAGQGRGT. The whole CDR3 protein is CASGDAGQGRGTEVFF.

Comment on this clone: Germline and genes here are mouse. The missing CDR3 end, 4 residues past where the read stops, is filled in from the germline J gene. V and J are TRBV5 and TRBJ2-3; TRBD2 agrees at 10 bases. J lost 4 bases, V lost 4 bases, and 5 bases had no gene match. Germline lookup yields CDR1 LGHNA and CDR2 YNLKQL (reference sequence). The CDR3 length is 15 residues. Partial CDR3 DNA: TGTGCCAGCAGCCCTCTGGGGGGGCGCACAGAA. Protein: CASSPLGGRTE. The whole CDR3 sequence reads CASSPLGGRTETLYF.

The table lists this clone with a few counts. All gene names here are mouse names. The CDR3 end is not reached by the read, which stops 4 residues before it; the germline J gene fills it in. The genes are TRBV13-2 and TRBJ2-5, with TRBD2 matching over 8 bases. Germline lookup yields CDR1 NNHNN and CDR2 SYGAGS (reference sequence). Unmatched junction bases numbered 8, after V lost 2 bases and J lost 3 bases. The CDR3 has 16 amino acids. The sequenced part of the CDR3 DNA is TGTGCCAGCGGTGAACCCTGGGGGGATAAGCAAGAC. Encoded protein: CASGEPWGDKQD. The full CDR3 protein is CASGEPWGDKQDTQYF.

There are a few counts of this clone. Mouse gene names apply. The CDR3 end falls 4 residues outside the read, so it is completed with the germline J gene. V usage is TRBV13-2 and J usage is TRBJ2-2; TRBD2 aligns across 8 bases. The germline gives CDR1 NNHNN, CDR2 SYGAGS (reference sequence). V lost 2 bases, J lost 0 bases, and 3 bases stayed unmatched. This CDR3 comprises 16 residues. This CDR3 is CASGEVWGANTGQLYF. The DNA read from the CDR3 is TGTGCCAGCGGTGAGGTCTGGGGGGCAAACACCGGG.

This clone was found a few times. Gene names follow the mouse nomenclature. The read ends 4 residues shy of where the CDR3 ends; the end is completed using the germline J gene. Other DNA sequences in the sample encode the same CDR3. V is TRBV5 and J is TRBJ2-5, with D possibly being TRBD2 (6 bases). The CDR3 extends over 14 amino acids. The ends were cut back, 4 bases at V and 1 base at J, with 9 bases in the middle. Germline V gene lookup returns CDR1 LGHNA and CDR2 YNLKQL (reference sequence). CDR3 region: CASSPLGHQDTQYF. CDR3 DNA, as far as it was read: TGTGCCAGCAGCCCTCTGGGGCACCAAGAC.

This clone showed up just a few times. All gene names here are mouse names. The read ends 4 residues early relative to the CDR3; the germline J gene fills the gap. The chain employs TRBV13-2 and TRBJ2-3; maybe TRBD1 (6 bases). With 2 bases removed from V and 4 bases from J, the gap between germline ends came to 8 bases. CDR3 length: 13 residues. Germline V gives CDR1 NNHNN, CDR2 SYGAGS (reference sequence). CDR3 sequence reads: CASGDQGSETLYF. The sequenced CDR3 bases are TGTGCCAGCGGTGACCAGGGGTCAGAA.

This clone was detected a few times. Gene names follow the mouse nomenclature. This CDR3 is CASSLDRAQNTLYF. The CDR3 DNA, read in part, is TGTGCCAGCAGTCTGGACAGGGCTCAAAAC. The chain uses TRBV13-3 and TRBJ2-4, with 8 bases lining up with TRBD1. From the germline J gene comes the end of the CDR3, since the read stops 4 residues before it. V lost 4 bases, J lost 2 bases, and 3 bases stayed unmatched. Germline CDR1 NNHDY, CDR2 SYVADS. This CDR3 has 14 residues.

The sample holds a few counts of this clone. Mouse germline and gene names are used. CDR3 DNA, as far as it was read: TGTGCCAGCAGTCTCCGGGACACAAGCTCCTAT. Residues: CASSLRDTSSY. The entire CDR3 sequence reads CASSLRDTSSYEQYF. This sequence joins TRBV19 and TRBJ2-7; D possibly corresponds to TRBD1 (6 bases). Coverage ceases 4 residues before the CDR3 finishes, and the germline J gene fills in the end. CDR3 length equals 15 residues. Germline V gene sequence: CDR1 FNHDT, CDR2 SITEND (reference sequence). V gave up 4 bases and J gave up 0 bases, with 14 bases separating them. The whole variable domain, remainder taken from reference TRBV19 and TRBJ2-7, is GGIITQTPKFLIGQEGQKLTLKCQQNFNHDTMYWYRQDSGKGLRLIYYSITENDLQKGDLSEGYDASREKKSSFSLTVTSAQKNEMAVFLCASSLRDTSSYEQYFGPGTRLTVL.

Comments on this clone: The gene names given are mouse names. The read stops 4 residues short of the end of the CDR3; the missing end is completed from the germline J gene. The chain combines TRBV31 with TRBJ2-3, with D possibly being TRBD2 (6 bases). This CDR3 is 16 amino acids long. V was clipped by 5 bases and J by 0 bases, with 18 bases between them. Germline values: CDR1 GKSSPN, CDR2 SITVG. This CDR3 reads CAWGRGWGSSAETLYF. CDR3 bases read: TGTGCCTGGGGTAGGGGTTGGGGGTCTAGTGCAGAA.

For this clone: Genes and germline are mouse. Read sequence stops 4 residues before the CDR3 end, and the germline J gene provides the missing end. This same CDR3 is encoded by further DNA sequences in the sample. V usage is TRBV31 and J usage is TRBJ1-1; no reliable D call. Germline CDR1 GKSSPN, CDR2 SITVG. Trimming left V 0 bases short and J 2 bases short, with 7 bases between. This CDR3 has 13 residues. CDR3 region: CAWSLVGNTEVFF. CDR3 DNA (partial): TGTGCCTGGAGTCTAGTGGGTAACACA.

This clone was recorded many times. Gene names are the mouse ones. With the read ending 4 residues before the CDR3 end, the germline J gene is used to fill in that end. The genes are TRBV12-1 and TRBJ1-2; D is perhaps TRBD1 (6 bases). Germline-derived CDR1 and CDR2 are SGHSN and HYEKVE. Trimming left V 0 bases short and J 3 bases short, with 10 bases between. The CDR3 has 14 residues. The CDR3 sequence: CASSLPGADSDYTF. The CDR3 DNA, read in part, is TGTGCCAGCTCTCTCCCAGGGGCGGACTCC.

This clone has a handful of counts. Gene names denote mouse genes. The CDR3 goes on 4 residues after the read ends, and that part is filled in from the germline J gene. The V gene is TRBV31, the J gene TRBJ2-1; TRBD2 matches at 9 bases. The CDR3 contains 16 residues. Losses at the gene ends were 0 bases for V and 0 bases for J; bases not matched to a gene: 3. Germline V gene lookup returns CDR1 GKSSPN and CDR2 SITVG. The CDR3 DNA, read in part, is TGTGCCTGGAGTCTAGCTGGGGGGGATAACTATGCT. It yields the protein CAWSLAGGDNYA. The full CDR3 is CAWSLAGGDNYAEQFF.

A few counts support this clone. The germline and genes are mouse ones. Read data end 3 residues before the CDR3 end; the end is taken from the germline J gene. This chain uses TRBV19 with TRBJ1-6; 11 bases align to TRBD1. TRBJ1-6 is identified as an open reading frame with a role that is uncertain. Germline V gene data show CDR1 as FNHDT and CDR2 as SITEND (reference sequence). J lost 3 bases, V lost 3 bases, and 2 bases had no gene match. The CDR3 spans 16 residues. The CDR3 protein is CASSTGTGGYNSPLYF. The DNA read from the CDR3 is TGTGCCAGCAGTACCGGGACAGGGGGCTATAATTCGCCC.

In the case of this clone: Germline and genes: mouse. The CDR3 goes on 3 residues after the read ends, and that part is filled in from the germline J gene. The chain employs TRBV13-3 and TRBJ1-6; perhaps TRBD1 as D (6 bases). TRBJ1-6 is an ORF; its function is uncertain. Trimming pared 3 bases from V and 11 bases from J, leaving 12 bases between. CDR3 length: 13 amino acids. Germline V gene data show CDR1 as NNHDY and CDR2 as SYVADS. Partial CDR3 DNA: TGTGCCAGCAGTGGGACAGTCGGGGCGCCC. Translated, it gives CASSGTVGAP. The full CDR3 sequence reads CASSGTVGAPLYF.

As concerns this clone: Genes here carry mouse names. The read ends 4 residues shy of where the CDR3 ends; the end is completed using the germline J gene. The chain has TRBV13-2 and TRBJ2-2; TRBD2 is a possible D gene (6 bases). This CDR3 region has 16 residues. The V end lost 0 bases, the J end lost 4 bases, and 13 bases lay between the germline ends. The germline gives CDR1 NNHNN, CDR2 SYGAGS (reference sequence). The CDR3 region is CASGDAAWGTTGQLYF. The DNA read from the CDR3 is TGTGCCAGCGGTGATGCTGCCTGGGGAACCACCGGG.

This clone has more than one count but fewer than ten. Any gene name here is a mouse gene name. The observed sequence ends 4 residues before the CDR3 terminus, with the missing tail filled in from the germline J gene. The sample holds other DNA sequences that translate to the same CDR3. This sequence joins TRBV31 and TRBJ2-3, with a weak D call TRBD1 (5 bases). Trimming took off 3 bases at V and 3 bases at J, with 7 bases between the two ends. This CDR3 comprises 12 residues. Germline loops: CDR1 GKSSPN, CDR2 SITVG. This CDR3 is CAWSSGAETLYF. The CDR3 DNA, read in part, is TGTGCCTGGAGCTCAGGGGCAGAA.

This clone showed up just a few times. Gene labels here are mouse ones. The CDR3 sequence: CAWSLGQGRDSPLYF. CDR3 bases read: TGTGCCTGGAGTCTAGGACAGGGGCGGGATTCGCCC. V is TRBV31 and J is TRBJ1-6; 9 bases are a match to TRBD1. The sequenced fragment ends 3 residues before the CDR3 boundary, so the rest is inferred from the germline J gene. TRBJ1-6 is an ORF, with its function uncertain. The CDR3 is 15 residues long. Germline V gives CDR1 GKSSPN, CDR2 SITVG. With V trimmed by 0 bases and J by 8 bases, 5 bases remained unmatched.